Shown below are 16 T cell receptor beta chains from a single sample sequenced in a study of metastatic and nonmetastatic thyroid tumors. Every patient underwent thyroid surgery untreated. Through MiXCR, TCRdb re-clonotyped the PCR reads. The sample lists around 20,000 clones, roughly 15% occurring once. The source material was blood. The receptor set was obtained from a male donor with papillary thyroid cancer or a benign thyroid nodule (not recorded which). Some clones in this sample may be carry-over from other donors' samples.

CDR3 in DNA: TGTGCCAGCAGCCCCAACGCGGGGTTGACAGATACGCAGTATTTT. The encoded protein is CASSPNAGLTDTQYF. The chain joins TRBV9 to TRBJ2-3; tentatively, D is TRBD2 (6 bases). Germline V gene data show CDR1 as SGDLS and CDR2 as YYNGEE. V lost 4 bases, J lost 3 bases, and 15 bases lay in between. The CDR3 is made up of 15 amino acids.

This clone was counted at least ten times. CDR3 coding DNA: TGCGCCAGCAGCTTGGAGGCAGGCGGCTATGGCTACACCTTC. This gives the protein CASSLEAGGYGYTF. The rearrangement links TRBV5-1 to TRBJ1-2; D not resolved. The CDR3 is 14 amino acids. The germline gives CDR1 SGHRS, CDR2 YFSETQ. Trimming cost V 0 bases and J 4 bases, with 10 bases left between them.

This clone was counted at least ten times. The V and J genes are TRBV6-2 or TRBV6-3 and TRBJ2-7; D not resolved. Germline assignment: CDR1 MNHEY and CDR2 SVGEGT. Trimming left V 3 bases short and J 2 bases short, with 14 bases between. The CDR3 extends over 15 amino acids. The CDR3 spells CASSYLADGTYEQYF. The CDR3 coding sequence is TGTGCCAGCAGTTATTTGGCCGACGGCACCTACGAGCAGTACTTC.

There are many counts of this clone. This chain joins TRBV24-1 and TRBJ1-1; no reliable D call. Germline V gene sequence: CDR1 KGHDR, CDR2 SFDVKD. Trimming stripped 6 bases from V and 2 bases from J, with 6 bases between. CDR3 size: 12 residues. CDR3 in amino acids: CATSNPNTEAFF. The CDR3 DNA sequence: TGTGCCACCAGTAACCCCAACACTGAAGCTTTCTTT.

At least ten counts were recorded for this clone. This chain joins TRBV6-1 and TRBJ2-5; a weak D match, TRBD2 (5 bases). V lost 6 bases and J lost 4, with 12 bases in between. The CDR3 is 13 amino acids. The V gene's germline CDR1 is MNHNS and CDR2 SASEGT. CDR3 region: CASRGSGRETQYF. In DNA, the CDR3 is TGTGCCAGCAGGGGCTCGGGAAGAGAGACCCAGTACTTC.

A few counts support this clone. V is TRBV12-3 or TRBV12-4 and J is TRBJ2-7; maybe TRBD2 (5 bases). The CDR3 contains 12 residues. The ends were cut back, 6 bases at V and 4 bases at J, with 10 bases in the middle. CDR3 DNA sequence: TGTGCCAGCAGCGACGGGATGTACGAGCAGTACTTC. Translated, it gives CASSDGMYEQYF.

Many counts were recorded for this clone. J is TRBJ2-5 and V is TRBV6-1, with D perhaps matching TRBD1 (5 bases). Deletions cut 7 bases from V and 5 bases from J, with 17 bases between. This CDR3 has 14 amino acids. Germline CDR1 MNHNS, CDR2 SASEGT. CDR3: CASNGAAIRETQYF. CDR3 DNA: TGTGCCAGCAATGGGGCAGCCATAAGGGAGACCCAGTACTTC.

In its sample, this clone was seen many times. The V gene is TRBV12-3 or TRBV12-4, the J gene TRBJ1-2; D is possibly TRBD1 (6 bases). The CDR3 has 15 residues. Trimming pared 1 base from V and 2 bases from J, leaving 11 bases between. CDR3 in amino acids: CASSLDLGGNYGYTF. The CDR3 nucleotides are TGTGCCAGCAGTTTAGACCTAGGGGGAAACTATGGCTACACCTTC.

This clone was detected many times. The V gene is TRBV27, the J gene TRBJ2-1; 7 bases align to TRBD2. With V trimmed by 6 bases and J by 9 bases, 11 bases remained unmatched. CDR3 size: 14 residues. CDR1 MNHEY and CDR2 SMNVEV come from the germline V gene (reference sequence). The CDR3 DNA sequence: TGTGCCAGCAGGGTCCAGCGGGGTCTTCTTGAGCAGTTCTTC. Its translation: CASRVQRGLLEQFF.

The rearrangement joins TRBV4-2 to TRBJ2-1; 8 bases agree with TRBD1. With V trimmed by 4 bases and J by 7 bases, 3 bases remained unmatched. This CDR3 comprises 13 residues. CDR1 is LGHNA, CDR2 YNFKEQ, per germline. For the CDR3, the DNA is TGTGCCAGCAGCCTGGACAGGGTGAATGAGCAGTTCTTC. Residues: CASSLDRVNEQFF.

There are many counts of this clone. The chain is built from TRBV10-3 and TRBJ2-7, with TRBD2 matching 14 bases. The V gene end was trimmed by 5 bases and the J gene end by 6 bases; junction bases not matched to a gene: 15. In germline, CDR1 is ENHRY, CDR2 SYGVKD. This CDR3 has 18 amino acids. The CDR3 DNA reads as TGTGCCATCAGTAGCGGGACGAACAGCGGGACTAGCGGGAGCGAGCAGTACTTC. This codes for CAISSGTNSGTSGSEQYF.

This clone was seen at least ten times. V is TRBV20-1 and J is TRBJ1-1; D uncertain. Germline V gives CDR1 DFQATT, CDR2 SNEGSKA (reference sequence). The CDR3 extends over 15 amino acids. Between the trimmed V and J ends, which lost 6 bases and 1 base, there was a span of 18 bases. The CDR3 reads CSAPDGADWNTEAFF. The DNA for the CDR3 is TGCAGTGCCCCGGACGGAGCTGATTGGAACACTGAAGCTTTCTTT.

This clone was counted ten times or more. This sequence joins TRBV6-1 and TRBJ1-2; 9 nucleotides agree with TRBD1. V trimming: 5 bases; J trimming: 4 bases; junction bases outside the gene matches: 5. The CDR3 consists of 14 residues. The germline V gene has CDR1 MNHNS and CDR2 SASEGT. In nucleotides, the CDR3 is TGTGCCAGCAGTACCGGACAGGGGTCCTATGGCTACACCTTC. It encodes CASSTGQGSYGYTF.

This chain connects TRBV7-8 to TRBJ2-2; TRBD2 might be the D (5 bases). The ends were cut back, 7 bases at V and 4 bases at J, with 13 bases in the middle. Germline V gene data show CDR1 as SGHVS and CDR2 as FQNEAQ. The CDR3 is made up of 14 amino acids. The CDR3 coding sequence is TGTGCCAGCAACACCGGGAAACTCACCGGGGAGCTGTTTTTT. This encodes CASNTGKLTGELFF.

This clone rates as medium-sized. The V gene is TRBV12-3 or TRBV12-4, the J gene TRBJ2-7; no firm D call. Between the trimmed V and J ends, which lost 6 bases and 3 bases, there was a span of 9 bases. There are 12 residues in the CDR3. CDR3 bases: TGTGCCAGCAGCCTAGTGGTCTACGAGCAGTACTTC. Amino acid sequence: CASSLVVYEQYF.

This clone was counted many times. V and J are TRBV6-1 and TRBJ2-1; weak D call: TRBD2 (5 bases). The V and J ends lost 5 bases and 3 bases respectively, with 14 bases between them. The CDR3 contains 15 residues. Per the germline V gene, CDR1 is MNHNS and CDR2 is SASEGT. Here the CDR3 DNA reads TGTGCCAGCAGTTATCCCGGGGATGGCTACAATGAGCAGTTCTTC. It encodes CASSYPGDGYNEQFF.